Each of the 4 T cell receptor beta chains below was sequenced from the same sample in a study of OX40 agonist ivuxolimab in advanced cancers. Here immunoSEQ multiplex PCR was the method, and the copy in TCRdb shows in-frame clones only, minus some. The profile shows 55,000 to 70,000 clones, about 86% of them singletons. The input for sequencing was CD4+ or CD8+ T cells sorted from blood, taken in a trial of the OX40 agonist ivuxolimab. The source of these receptors is an adult with an advanced solid tumor such as melanoma, head and neck, liver or kidney cancer.

This clone was seen just once. V usage is TRBV7-2 and J usage is TRBJ2-1; 11 bases line up with TRBD2. Looked up from germline, CDR1 is SGHTA and CDR2 is FQGNSA. The CDR3 covers 15 residues. The V segment lost 5 bases and the J segment 7 bases; nucleotides outside the gene matches: 7. In DNA form, the CDR3 reads TGTGCCAGCAGCCCCTTAGCGGGGGGGCAGAATGAGCAGTTCTTC. Residues: CASSPLAGGQNEQFF.

The rearrangement uses TRBV14 and TRBJ2-5; D perhaps matches TRBD2 (5 bases). The CDR3 is 14 residues long. V dropped 2 bases and J dropped 4 bases, with 11 bases sitting between them. Germline V gene data show CDR1 as SGHDN and CDR2 as FVKESK. CDR3 bases: TGTGCCAGCAGCCAACCGGGATCCCGAGAGACCCAGTACTTC. Its translation is CASSQPGSRETQYF.

This chain uses TRBV30 with TRBJ2-7; D not certain. CDR1 GTSNPN and CDR2 SVGIG come from the germline V gene (reference sequence). V gave up 3 bases and J gave up 6 bases, with 15 bases separating them. CDR3 length equals 13 residues. In DNA, the CDR3 is TGTGCCTGGAGCCGGCCCCCTCGGAGCGAGCAGTACTTC. It codes for CAWSRPPRSEQYF.

CDR3 nucleotides: TGTGCCAGCTCACCGGGAAGACAGGGGGACTATGGCTACACCTTC. Amino acid sequence: CASSPGRQGDYGYTF. This rearrangement joins TRBV18 to TRBJ1-2, with 9 bases identical to TRBD1. The V gene end was trimmed by 3 bases and the J gene end by 3 bases; junction bases not matched to a gene: 5. The CDR3 totals 15 residues. The V gene's germline CDR1 is KGHSH and CDR2 LQKENI. Based on the CDR3 plus reference TRBV18 and TRBJ1-2, the full variable domain is NAGVMQNPRHLVRRRGQEARLRCSPMKGHSHVYWYRQLPEEGLKFMVYLQKENIIDESGMPKERFSAEFPKEGPSILRIQQVVRGDSAAYFCASSPGRQGDYGYTFGSGTRLTVV.